Below, 12 T cell receptor beta chains from the same sample are listed, as sequenced in a study of PD-1 blockade in classical Hodgkin lymphoma. As for time point: newly diagnosed, previously untreated cHL patient sample. PBMCs were thawed, and CD8+ T cells were then isolated from them by magnetic negative selection. The method was immunoSEQ multiplex PCR; TCRdb's version includes in-frame clones alone and lacks a portion of them. The sample contains approximately 9,300 clones, under 90% of which appear only once. The sequenced sample was CD8+ T cells from blood. The origin of the receptors is a human donor with classical Hodgkin lymphoma.

V is TRBV9 and J is TRBJ2-6, with D perhaps matching TRBD1 (5 bases). Trimming removed 3 bases from V and 0 bases from J, with 10 bases in between. This CDR3 contains 16 residues. Germline V gene data show CDR1 as SGDLS and CDR2 as YYNGEE. Here the CDR3 reads CASSGGSTSGANVLTF. CDR3 sequence (DNA): TGTGCCAGCAGCGGGGGCTCTACCTCTGGGGCCAACGTCCTGACTTTC.

CDR3 sequence: CASSFLANYGYTF. The DNA of the CDR3 is TGTGCCAGCAGCTTTCTGGCTAACTATGGCTACACCTTC. The chain is built from TRBV11-2 and TRBJ1-2, with D uncertain. There are 13 residues in the CDR3. V was pared by 3 bases and J by 0 bases, with 5 bases between. In germline, CDR1 is SGHAT, CDR2 FQNNGV.

The CDR3 DNA follows: TGTGCCAGCAGGATCTCCTACGAGCAGTACTTC. Residues: CASRISYEQYF. V usage is TRBV6-1 and J usage is TRBJ2-7, with D unresolved. The CDR3 spans 11 residues. CDR1 is MNHNS and CDR2 is SASEGT in the germline V gene. The V end lost 6 bases, the J end lost 0 bases, and 3 bases lay between the germline ends.

This clone has a single count. The chain combines TRBV5-1 with TRBJ2-1; either TRBD1 or TRBD2 may supply D (5 bases each). V was shortened by 2 bases and J by 6 bases, with 15 bases between the two germline ends. There are 15 residues in the CDR3. CDR1 is SGHRS and CDR2 is YFSETQ in the germline V gene. The CDR3 here is CASSFDGGWFNEQFF. CDR3 bases: TGCGCCAGCAGCTTTGATGGGGGTTGGTTCAATGAGCAGTTCTTC.

The chain's CDR3 is CASYAGTTNYGYTF. CDR3 bases: TGTGCCAGCTATGCCGGGACGACTAACTATGGCTACACCTTC. The V and J genes are TRBV10-3 and TRBJ1-2; tentative D call: TRBD1 (5 bases). Looked up from germline, CDR1 is ENHRY and CDR2 is SYGVKD. This CDR3 contains 14 residues. V shed 10 bases and J shed 0 bases, with 15 bases lying between them.

V and J are TRBV25-1 and TRBJ2-7; no definite D call. This CDR3 spans 15 amino acids. Germline loops: CDR1 MGHDK, CDR2 SYGVNS. Deletions cut 1 base from V and 3 bases from J, with 13 bases between. This CDR3 reads CASSEFRGTDYEQYF. The CDR3 DNA is TGTGCCAGCAGTGAATTTCGTGGTACCGACTACGAGCAGTACTTC.

The rearrangement uses TRBV4-3 and TRBJ1-1; unclear D gene. The germline V gene has CDR1 LGHNA and CDR2 YSLEER. V was shortened by 0 bases and J by 1 base, with 6 bases between the two germline ends. The CDR3 totals 14 residues. CDR3 sequence (DNA): TGCGCCAGCAGCCAAGATCAGTCGAACACTGAAGCTTTCTTT. Translating it yields CASSQDQSNTEAFF.

The CDR3 protein is CASGSSVSVWINNEQFF. As DNA, the CDR3 is TGTGCTAGTGGTTCCTCAGTAAGTGTGTGGATTAACAATGAGCAGTTCTTC. This rearrangement joins TRBV12-5 to TRBJ2-1; D gene uncertain. Trimming cost V 4 bases and J 5 bases, with 21 bases left between them. Germline-derived CDR1 and CDR2 are LGHNT and FRNRAP. This CDR3 contains 17 residues. Together with reference TRBV12-5 and TRBJ2-1, the CDR3 gives the full variable domain: DARVTQTPRHKVTEMGQEVTMRCQPILGHNTVFWYRQTMMQGLELLAYFRNRAPLDDSGMPKDRFSAEMPDATLATLKIQPSEPRDSAVYFCASGSSVSVWINNEQFFGPGTRLTVL.

This rearrangement joins TRBV6-1 to TRBJ1-1; 9 bases are shared with TRBD1. The CDR3 spans 14 residues. Germline V gives CDR1 MNHNS, CDR2 SASEGT. V was pared by 7 bases and J by 4 bases, with 7 bases of the junction left unmatched. The CDR3 nucleotides are TGTGCCAGCAAGCGGACAGGGGAGGGCACTGAAGCTTTCTTT. This codes for CASKRTGEGTEAFF.

The chain links TRBV12-5 to TRBJ2-3, with no clear D. Trimming stripped 2 bases from V and 6 bases from J, with 6 bases between. The CDR3 contains 12 residues. Germline V gene sequence: CDR1 LGHNT, CDR2 FRNRAP. The CDR3 sequence: CASGLSIDTQYF. The CDR3 bases are TGTGCTAGTGGTTTGTCCATCGATACGCAGTATTTT.

This clone was seen only a few times. The V and J genes are TRBV27 and TRBJ1-1, with TRBD1 as a possible D gene (5 bases). Germline CDR1 is MNHEY and CDR2 is SMNVEV (reference sequence). The CDR3 consists of 12 residues. V was trimmed by 5 bases and J by 7 bases, leaving 11 bases between them. CDR3 in amino acids: CASSPLGGEAFF. Written as DNA, the CDR3 is TGTGCCAGCAGTCCTTTGGGGGGTGAAGCTTTCTTT.

This clone was seen only a few times. The V and J genes are TRBV29-1 and TRBJ1-2; D not certain. The CDR3 has 14 residues. Trimming took 1 base from V and 4 from J, leaving 13 bases between them. CDR1 SQVTM and CDR2 ANQGSEA come from the germline V gene. The CDR3 loop is CSVEGGDLGYGYTF. As DNA, the CDR3 is TGCAGCGTTGAAGGGGGAGATCTTGGCTATGGCTACACCTTC. The entire variable domain, with the rest obtained from reference TRBV29-1 and TRBJ1-2, is as follows: SAVISQKPSRDICQRGTSLTIQCQVDSQVTMMFWYRQQPGQSLTLIATANQGSEATYESGFVIDKFPISRPNLTFSTLTVSNMSPEDSSIYLCSVEGGDLGYGYTFGSGTRLTVV.